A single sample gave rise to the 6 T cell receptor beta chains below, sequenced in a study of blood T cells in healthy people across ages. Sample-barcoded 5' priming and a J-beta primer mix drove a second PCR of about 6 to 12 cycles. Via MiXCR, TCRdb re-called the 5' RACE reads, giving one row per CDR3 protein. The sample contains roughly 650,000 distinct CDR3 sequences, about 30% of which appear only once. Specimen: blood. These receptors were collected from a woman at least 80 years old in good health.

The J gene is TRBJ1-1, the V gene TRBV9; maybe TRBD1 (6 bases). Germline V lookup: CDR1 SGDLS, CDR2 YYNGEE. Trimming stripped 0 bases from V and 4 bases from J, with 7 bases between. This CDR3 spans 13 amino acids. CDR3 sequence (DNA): TGTGCCAGCAGCGTAGAAGGGGGCACTGAAGCTTTCTTT. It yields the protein CASSVEGGTEAFF.

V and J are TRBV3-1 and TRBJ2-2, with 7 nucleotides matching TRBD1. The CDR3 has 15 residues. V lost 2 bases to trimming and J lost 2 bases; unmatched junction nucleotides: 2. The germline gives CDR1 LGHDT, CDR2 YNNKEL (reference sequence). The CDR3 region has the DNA TGTGCCAGCAGCCAAACAGGGGCAAACACCGGGGAGCTGTTTTTT. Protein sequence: CASSQTGANTGELFF.

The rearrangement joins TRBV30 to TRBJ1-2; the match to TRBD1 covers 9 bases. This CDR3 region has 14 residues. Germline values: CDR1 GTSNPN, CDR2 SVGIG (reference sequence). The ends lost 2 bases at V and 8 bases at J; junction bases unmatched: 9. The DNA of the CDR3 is TGTGCCTGGAGTCGGACAGGGGACGTGGCAGGCTACACCTTC. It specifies CAWSRTGDVAGYTF.

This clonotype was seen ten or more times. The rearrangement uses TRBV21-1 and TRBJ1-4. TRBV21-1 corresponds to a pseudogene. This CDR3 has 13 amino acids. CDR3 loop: CASSRDNNEKLFF. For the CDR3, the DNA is TGTGCCAGCAGCAGGGACAATAATGAAAAACTGTTTTTT.

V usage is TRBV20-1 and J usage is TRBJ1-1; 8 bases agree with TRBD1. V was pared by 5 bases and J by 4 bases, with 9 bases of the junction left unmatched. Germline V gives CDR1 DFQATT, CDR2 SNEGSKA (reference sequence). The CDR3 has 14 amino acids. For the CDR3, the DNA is TGCAGTGCTTGGACCAGGGGGCCGAGCACTGAAGCTTTCTTT. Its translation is CSAWTRGPSTEAFF.

Written as DNA, the CDR3 is TGTGCCAGCAGCTATTCGATGCAGCCTTATGGCTACACCTTC. Residues: CASSYSMQPYGYTF. This chain uses TRBV5-8 with TRBJ1-2; D is unresolved. The CDR3 spans 14 residues. The V and J ends lost 3 bases and 5 bases respectively, with 14 bases between them. Germline V gene sequence: CDR1 SGHTS, CDR2 YDEGEE.